This TCR beta chain is from a study of CD8+CD57+ T cells in acquired aplastic anemia. On this clonotype: The antigen is unknown.

Findings and caveats of the study: Between patients and controls, around 31 CD8+ CDR3 sequences were found in common.

Germline V gene data show CDR1 as PRHDT and CDR2 as FYEKMQ (reference sequence). Trimming stripped 6 bases from V and 4 bases from J, with 14 bases between. There are 14 residues in the CDR3. CDR3 and TCR beta VDJ profiling relied on a genomic DNA template. TCRdb reprocessed the reads via MiXCR and lists one record per CDR3 protein. This sample has fewer than 200,000 distinct CDR3 sequences, with 55% to 80% found just once. The source is a human donor in good health. The specimen sequenced was sorted CD4+, CD8+, or CD8+CD57+ T cells (not recorded which) from PBMCs. The chain joins TRBV13 to TRBJ2-3; perhaps D is TRBD1 or TRBD2 (5 bases each). For the CDR3, the DNA is TGTGCCAGCAGGGAGACGAGGGGTGCAGATACGCAGTATTTT. It translates to CASRETRGADTQYF.